Here is one TCR beta chain with its context. V shed 1 base and J shed 0 bases, with 7 bases lying between them. The germline CDR1 and CDR2 sequences are LNHNV and YYDKDF (reference sequence). The CDR3 is made up of 15 amino acids. The sample originates from a study of radiation and T cells in renal cell carcinoma. Time point of the sample: baseline pretreatment blood. Treatment of the sample: 15 Gy SBRT to primary tumor, nephrectomy 4 weeks later. Radiation-treated patients gave blood at baseline, week 2 and week 4. The patient's renal cell carcinoma had clear cell pathology. Sequenced by immunoSEQ multiplex PCR; TCRdb stores in-frame clones only, minus some. In the table there are 55,000 to 65,000 clones, around 78% of which are singletons.

The sample in question was blood, obtained from a patient whose treatment included radiotherapy and nephrectomy. The receptor was isolated from a man in his fifties or sixties with renal cell carcinoma. This chain uses TRBV15 with TRBJ1-5; D is undetermined. The CDR3 region is CATSRVMGSNQPQHF. Written as DNA, the CDR3 is TGTGCCACCAGCAGAGTAATGGGTAGCAATCAGCCCCAGCATTTT. The full variable domain, with the rest looked up from reference TRBV15 and TRBJ1-5, is DAMVIQNPRYQVTQFGKPVTLSCSQTLNHNVMYWYQQKSSQAPKLLFHYYDKDFNNEADTPDNFQSRRPNTSFCFLDIRSPGLGDTAMYLCATSRVMGSNQPQHFGDGTRLSIL.